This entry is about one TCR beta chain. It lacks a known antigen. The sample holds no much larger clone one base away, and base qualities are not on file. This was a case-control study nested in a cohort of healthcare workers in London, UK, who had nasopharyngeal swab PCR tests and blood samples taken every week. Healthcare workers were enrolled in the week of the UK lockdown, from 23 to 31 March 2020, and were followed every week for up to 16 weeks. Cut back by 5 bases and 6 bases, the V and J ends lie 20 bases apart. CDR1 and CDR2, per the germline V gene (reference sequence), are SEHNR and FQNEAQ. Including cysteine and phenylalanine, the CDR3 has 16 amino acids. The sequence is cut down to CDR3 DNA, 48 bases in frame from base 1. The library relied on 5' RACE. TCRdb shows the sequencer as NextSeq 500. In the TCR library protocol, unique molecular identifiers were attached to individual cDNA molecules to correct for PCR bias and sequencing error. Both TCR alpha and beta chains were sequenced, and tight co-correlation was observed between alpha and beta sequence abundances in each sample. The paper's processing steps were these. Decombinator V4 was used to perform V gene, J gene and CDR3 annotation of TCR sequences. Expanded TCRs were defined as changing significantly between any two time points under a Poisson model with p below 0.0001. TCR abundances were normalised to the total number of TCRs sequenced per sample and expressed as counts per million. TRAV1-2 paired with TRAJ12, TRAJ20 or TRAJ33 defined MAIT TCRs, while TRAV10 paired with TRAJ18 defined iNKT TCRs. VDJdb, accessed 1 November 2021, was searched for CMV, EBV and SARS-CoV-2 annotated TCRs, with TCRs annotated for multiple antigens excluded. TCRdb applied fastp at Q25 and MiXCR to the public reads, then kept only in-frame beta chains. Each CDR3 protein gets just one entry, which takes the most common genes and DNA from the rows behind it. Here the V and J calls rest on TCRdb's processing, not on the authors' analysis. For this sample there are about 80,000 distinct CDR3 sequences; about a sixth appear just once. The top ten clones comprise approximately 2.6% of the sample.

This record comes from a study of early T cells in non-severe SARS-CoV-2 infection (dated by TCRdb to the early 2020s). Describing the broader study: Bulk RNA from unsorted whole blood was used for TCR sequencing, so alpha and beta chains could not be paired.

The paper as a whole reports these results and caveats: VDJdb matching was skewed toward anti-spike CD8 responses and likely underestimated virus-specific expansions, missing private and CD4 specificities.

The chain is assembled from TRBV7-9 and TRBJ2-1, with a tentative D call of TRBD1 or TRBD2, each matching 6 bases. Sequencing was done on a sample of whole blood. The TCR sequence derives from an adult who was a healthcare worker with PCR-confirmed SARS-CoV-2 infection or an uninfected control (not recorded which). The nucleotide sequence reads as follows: TGTGCCAGCAGCCCCTGGGGGGCTGCCCGCACCAATGAGCAGTTCTTC. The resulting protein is CASSPWGAARTNEQFF.